A single sample is the source of the 29 T cell receptor beta chains below, sequenced in a study of HIV-infected patients and healthy controls (dated by TCRdb to the mid-2010s). Whole blood was used without cell fractionation, so all unsorted peripheral T cells were reflected in the repertoire. The library was built by means of 5' RACE. The sequencing machine was an Illumina MiSeq. SuperScript III was used to reverse transcribe 500 ng RNA with primers targeting the alpha and beta constant regions. Alpha and beta chain libraries were generated separately via chain-specific third strand synthesis with multiplexing indices. TCRdb's own reprocessing of the public reads used fastp at Q25 and MiXCR and kept productive beta chains. Each entry merges the rows of one CDR3 protein and shows their most common DNA and genes. The sample data list some 13,000 distinct CDR3 sequences, and around 9% of these were observed just once. More than 6.5% of the sample is taken by the ten largest.

Sequencing was carried out using blood. These receptors were taken from an adult in good health.

By its share, this clonotype is medium-sized. V is TRBV6-2 or TRBV6-3 and J is TRBJ1-5; no clear D. The CDR3 extends over 14 amino acids. CDR1 is MNHEY and CDR2 is SVGEGT in the germline V gene. Trimming stripped 6 bases from V and 1 base from J, with 10 bases between. As DNA, the CDR3 is TGTGCCAGCAGGCTAGGGATCAGCAATCAGCCCCAGCATTTT. It encodes CASRLGISNQPQHF.

This clonotype was detected many times. The V and J genes are TRBV7-3 and TRBJ2-3, with 8 bases identical to TRBD2. The CDR3 extends over 19 amino acids. J was trimmed by 2 bases and V by 2 bases; bases with no gene match: 15. The germline V gene has CDR1 SGHTA and CDR2 FQGTGA. The CDR3 spells CASSLLGIQRGSVTDTQYF. The CDR3 DNA reads TGTGCCAGCAGCTTACTGGGGATCCAGCGGGGGAGTGTCACAGATACGCAGTATTTT. The full variable domain, rest sourced from reference TRBV7-3 and TRBJ2-3, is GAGVSQTPSNKVTEKGKYVELRCDPISGHTALYWYRQSLGQGPEFLIYFQGTGAADDSGLPNDRFFAVRPEGSVSTLKIQRTERGDSAVYLCASSLLGIQRGSVTDTQYFGPGTRLTVL.

By proportion, this clonotype is medium-sized (0.01 to 0.1%). The DNA of the CDR3 is TGTGCCAGCAGCCATCGGACAGGTCAGCACGAGACCCAGTACTTC. The encoded protein is CASSHRTGQHETQYF. The chain is built from TRBV14 and TRBJ2-5; 7 positions match TRBD1. The CDR3 covers 15 residues. Trimming removed 3 bases from V and 5 bases from J; junction bases left unmatched: 9. Germline CDR1 and CDR2: SGHDN and FVKESK.

This clonotype was seen only a few times. The J gene is TRBJ2-3, the V gene TRBV11-3; 8 nucleotides align to TRBD2. The CDR3 totals 15 residues. V lost 4 bases, J lost 1 base, and 4 bases stayed unmatched. In germline, CDR1 is SGHNT, CDR2 YENEEA. The CDR3 region is CASSSGLGGTDTQYF. In DNA, the CDR3 is TGTGCCAGCAGCTCGGGACTAGGTGGCACAGATACGCAGTATTTT.

By share, this clonotype ranks as medium-sized. DNA for the CDR3: TGCGCCAGCAGCTTGGGCGGGGGTTCTGAGACCCAGTACTTC. Residues: CASSLGGGSETQYF. The chain is built from TRBV5-1 and TRBJ2-5; 7 bases are shared with TRBD2. Trimming cost V 0 bases and J 5 bases; bases outside gene matches: 4. Germline V gives CDR1 SGHRS, CDR2 YFSETQ. This CDR3 has 14 amino acids.

This clonotype is medium-sized. The genes are TRBV6-1 and TRBJ2-3; 11 bases match TRBD2. The CDR3 is made up of 15 amino acids. V lost 2 bases and J lost 6; bases outside the gene matches: 4. Per germline, CDR1 MNHNS and CDR2 SASEGT. The CDR3: CASSEYSGGADTQYF. The CDR3 DNA reads as TGTGCCAGCAGTGAATATAGCGGGGGGGCCGATACGCAGTATTTT.

Within the sample, this clonotype is medium-sized (0.01 to 0.1%). The genes are TRBV20-1 and TRBJ2-3; D gene ambiguous. Per germline, CDR1 DFQATT and CDR2 SNEGSKA (reference sequence). The CDR3 consists of 16 residues. The ends were cut back, 1 base at V and 0 bases at J, with 14 bases in the middle. The CDR3 here is CSARAVQSPSTDTQYF. CDR3 DNA: TGCAGTGCTAGAGCCGTCCAGAGTCCTAGCACAGATACGCAGTATTTT.

V is TRBV30 and J is TRBJ2-3; 16 positions agree with TRBD2. Unmatched junction bases numbered 9, after V lost 0 bases and J lost 0 bases. This CDR3 spans 20 amino acids. The germline V gene has CDR1 GTSNPN and CDR2 SVGIG (reference sequence). This CDR3 reads CAWSVPGLAGGFASTDTQYF. The CDR3 nucleotides are TGTGCCTGGAGTGTACCGGGACTAGCGGGAGGGTTTGCTAGCACAGATACGCAGTATTTT.

At least ten counts were recorded for this clonotype. The chain uses TRBV12-3 or TRBV12-4 and TRBJ2-3; 7 nucleotides align to TRBD2. J lost 2 bases, V lost 4 bases, and 6 bases had no gene match. The CDR3 covers 15 residues. In DNA, the CDR3 is TGTGCCAGCAGTTCCAGCGGGGCACTCACAGATACGCAGTATTTT. It codes for CASSSSGALTDTQYF.

The chain is built from TRBV30 and TRBJ1-2, with D hard to call. The V and J ends lost 6 bases and 8 bases respectively, with 16 bases between them. CDR3 length equals 12 residues. Germline V gives CDR1 GTSNPN, CDR2 SVGIG (reference sequence). CDR3 sequence: CACAPSGNGYTF. The CDR3 nucleotides read TGTGCCTGTGCACCCTCCGGGAACGGCTACACCTTC. The whole variable domain, remainder taken from reference TRBV30 and TRBJ1-2, is SQTIHQWPATLVQPVGSPLSLECTVEGTSNPNLYWYRQAAGRGLQLLFYSVGIGQISSEVPQNLSASRPQDRQFILSSKKLLLSDSGFYLCACAPSGNGYTFGSGTRLTVV.

The CDR3 region is CAWDKRSIGEQFF. CDR3 in DNA: TGTGCCTGGGACAAGCGGAGTATCGGGGAGCAGTTCTTC. V usage is TRBV30 and J usage is TRBJ2-1; tentatively, D is TRBD2 (5 bases). Deletions cut 5 bases from V and 10 bases from J, with 18 bases between. The germline gives CDR1 GTSNPN, CDR2 SVGIG (reference sequence). The CDR3 spans 13 residues.

Many counts were recorded for this clonotype. The chain is built from TRBV30 and TRBJ2-7; D is unclear. Germline-derived CDR1 and CDR2 are GTSNPN and SVGIG (reference sequence). This CDR3 has 15 residues. V was shortened by 5 bases and J by 1 base, with 18 bases between the two germline ends. This chain's CDR3 is CAWAIAGPKSYEQYF. CDR3 DNA sequence: TGTGCCTGGGCCATTGCCGGGCCCAAATCCTACGAGCAGTACTTC. The complete variable domain, with remaining parts taken from reference TRBV30 and TRBJ2-7, reads SQTIHQWPATLVQPVGSPLSLECTVEGTSNPNLYWYRQAAGRGLQLLFYSVGIGQISSEVPQNLSASRPQDRQFILSSKKLLLSDSGFYLCAWAIAGPKSYEQYFGPGTRLTVT.

Judged by abundance, this clonotype is medium-sized. The gene calls are TRBV4-2 and TRBJ2-1; a possible D gene is TRBD2 (6 bases). V was shortened by 4 bases and J by 7 bases, with 8 bases between the two germline ends. Germline V CDR1 and CDR2: LGHNA, YNFKEQ. The CDR3 is 12 amino acids. CDR3 in DNA: TGTGCCAGCAGCCCTAGCGCAAATGAGCAGTTCTTC. Protein: CASSPSANEQFF.

This clonotype is classed as medium-sized. This sequence joins TRBV12-3 or TRBV12-4 and TRBJ2-1; 9 bases fit TRBD1. The length of the CDR3 is 13 residues. The J segment lost 4 bases and the V segment lost 8 bases, leaving 3 bases of the junction unmatched. CDR3 bases: TGTGCCAGCGGGACAGGGACTTACAATGAGCAGTTCTTC. Amino acids: CASGTGTYNEQFF.

This clonotype occurred many times. The chain has TRBV12-3 or TRBV12-4 and TRBJ2-6; no clear D gene. The germline V and J ends were trimmed by 6 bases and 0 bases, with 12 bases remaining between them. The CDR3 extends over 16 amino acids. In nucleotides, the CDR3 is TGTGCCAGCAGCCACTGGGATCACTCTGGGGCCAACGTCCTGACTTTC. Translating gives CASSHWDHSGANVLTF.

Sample share makes this clonotype medium-sized (0.01 to 0.1%). CDR3 sequence reads: CASSVRTTNTGELFF. In nucleotides, the CDR3 is TGTGCCAGCAGTGTTCGGACAACGAACACCGGGGAGCTGTTTTTT. V and J are TRBV2 and TRBJ2-2, with D perhaps matching TRBD1 (5 bases). CDR3 size: 15 residues. V shed 4 bases and J shed 0 bases, with 9 bases lying between them. Germline V gene sequence: CDR1 SNHLY, CDR2 FYNNEI.

In its sample, this clonotype is medium-sized. The rearrangement joins TRBV30 to TRBJ1-6; tentatively, D is TRBD1 (5 bases). Deletions cut 6 bases from V and 1 base from J, with 10 bases between. The CDR3 consists of 14 residues. Germline CDR1 and CDR2: GTSNPN and SVGIG (reference sequence). The CDR3: CACSRVSYNSPLHF. The CDR3 coding sequence is TGTGCCTGCTCCAGGGTTTCCTATAATTCACCCCTCCACTTT.

This clonotype was seen more than once but under ten times. V gene TRBV30 combines with J gene TRBJ1-2; a possible D gene is TRBD1 (6 bases). The CDR3 spans 13 residues. CDR1 and CDR2 (germline): GTSNPN, SVGIG (reference sequence). V shed 3 bases and J shed 6 bases, with 14 bases lying between them. CDR3 nucleotides: TGTGCCTGGAGCCCCAAGGGGGGCGATGGCTACACCTTC. Protein: CAWSPKGGDGYTF.

Many counts were recorded for this clonotype. The chain employs TRBV29-1 and TRBJ2-2, with no clear D. The CDR3 loop spans 13 amino acids. Trimming removed 6 bases at V and 6 bases at J, with 14 bases between. CDR1 is SQVTM and CDR2 is ANQGSEA in the germline V gene. CDR3 protein: CSVVDGGAGELFF. The CDR3 DNA reads as TGCAGCGTGGTCGACGGTGGCGCCGGGGAGCTGTTTTTT.

CDR3 protein: CASSSSGTSGASSYNEQFF. The DNA for the CDR3 is TGTGCCAGCAGCTCGAGTGGGACTAGCGGGGCGAGCTCCTACAATGAGCAGTTCTTC. This chain joins TRBV7-2 and TRBJ2-1, with 13 bases matching TRBD2. This CDR3 contains 19 residues. The ends lost 4 bases at V and 0 bases at J; junction bases unmatched: 9. Germline CDR1 SGHTA, CDR2 FQGNSA.

V and J are TRBV9 and TRBJ1-5; D is uncertain. The V gene lost 7 bases and the J gene lost 7 bases, with 9 bases spanning the gap. CDR3 length equals 11 residues. Germline CDR1 is SGDLS and CDR2 is YYNGEE. Here the CDR3 reads CASGRGQPQHF. The DNA of the CDR3 is TGTGCCAGCGGACGAGGGCAGCCCCAGCATTTT.

About this clonotype itself: A much larger clone lies a single base off, so this may be a read error. This chain links TRBV7-2 with TRBJ1-1; D is undetermined. Trimming shortened V by 2 bases and J by 0 bases, and 10 bases separated the two germline ends. Per the germline V gene, CDR1 is SGHTA and CDR2 is FQGNSA. This CDR3 comprises 15 residues. CDR3 sequence: CASSLTVGMNTEAFF. The CDR3 nucleotides are TGTGCCAGCAGCTTAACCGTCGGCATGAACACTGAAGCTTTCTTT.

Judged by abundance, this clonotype is medium-sized (0.01 to 0.1%). The rearrangement links TRBV18 to TRBJ2-1; D is unresolved. Germline V lookup: CDR1 KGHSH, CDR2 LQKENI. This CDR3 region has 12 residues. V lost 2 bases and J lost 3, with 2 bases in between. DNA of the CDR3: TGTGCCAGCTCACCAGACTACAATGAGCAGTTCTTC. This gives the protein CASSPDYNEQFF.

DNA for the CDR3: TGTGCCACCAGCAGTTGGAAGGGTAGAGGCGGCAAAGAGACCCAGTACTTC. Its protein product is CATSSWKGRGGKETQYF. The chain links TRBV15 to TRBJ2-5; no firm D call. Germline V CDR1 and CDR2: LNHNV, YYDKDF (reference sequence). The CDR3 contains 17 residues. Trimming took off 3 bases at V and 3 bases at J, with 20 bases between the two ends.

This clonotype has a handful of counts. The chain employs TRBV28 and TRBJ1-4, with TRBD1 as a possible D gene (5 bases). This CDR3 is built from 14 residues. CDR1 MDHEN and CDR2 SYDVKM come from the germline V gene. Trimming removed 6 bases at V and 7 bases at J, with 15 bases between. The CDR3 sequence is CASRSGTWAEKLFF. The CDR3 coding sequence is TGTGCCAGCAGATCCGGGACCTGGGCTGAAAAACTGTTTTTT.

This clonotype was counted many times. This chain joins TRBV4-3 and TRBJ1-2; no definite D call. V was cut by 1 base and J by 7 bases, with 10 bases left in between. This CDR3 is 13 amino acids long. CDR1 and CDR2 from the germline V gene are LGHNA and YSLEER. CDR3 sequence (DNA): TGCGCCAGCAGCCAAGGACGCGAGAGTGGCTACACCTTC. Protein sequence: CASSQGRESGYTF.

In its sample, this clonotype was seen many times. The chain recombines TRBV5-4 with TRBJ2-5, with 7 bases matching TRBD1. The J segment lost 3 bases and the V segment lost 0 bases, leaving 2 bases of the junction unmatched. The CDR3 is made up of 14 amino acids. Looked up from germline, CDR1 is SGHNT and CDR2 is YYREEE (reference sequence). In DNA, the CDR3 is TGTGCCAGCAGCTTGGGACAGGGTAAAGAGACCCAGTACTTC. This codes for CASSLGQGKETQYF.

This clonotype was seen ten or more times. The chain uses TRBV20-1 and TRBJ2-7; the match to TRBD1 covers 7 bases. The CDR3 totals 13 residues. Trimming removed 0 bases from V and 6 bases from J; junction bases left unmatched: 5. Germline V gene data show CDR1 as DFQATT and CDR2 as SNEGSKA (reference sequence). The CDR3 sequence is CSARDLQGLEQYF. CDR3 coding DNA: TGCAGTGCTAGAGATTTACAGGGGCTCGAGCAGTACTTC.

This clonotype appeared many times. CDR3 coding DNA: TGCAGCGTTGTGGACAGACCGAACACCGGGGAGCTGTTTTTT. Amino acids: CSVVDRPNTGELFF. This sequence joins TRBV29-1 and TRBJ2-2; possibly TRBD1 for D (6 bases). CDR3 length: 14 amino acids. V dropped 4 bases and J dropped 0 bases, with 9 bases sitting between them. The germline V gene encodes CDR1 SQVTM and CDR2 ANQGSEA.